What follows describes a single TCR beta chain. In the study's own analysis: Reference gene primer amplification gave nucleated cell count estimates. Produced via immunoSEQ multiplex PCR; TCRdb's table is partial and in-frame only. The V and J calls and the clone size are those of that table, but D and trimming were determined from the DNA. The sample yields around 230,000 clones, approximately 86% seen once. V gave up 5 bases and J gave up 5 bases; unmatched junction bases: 13. The length of the CDR3 is 16 residues. CDR1 and CDR2 (germline): SEHNR, FQNEAQ (reference sequence). The sample belongs to a study of blood T cell repertoires in COVID-19. Study context: Acute and convalescent COVID-19 samples came from the United States, Italy and Spain.

Sequencing was performed on peripheral blood. The V gene is TRBV7-9, the J gene TRBJ1-1, with TRBD1 identical over 8 bases. The sequence came from a man aged 55-75 years who had recovered from COVID-19. CDR3 nucleotide sequence: TGTGCCAGCAGCCGATACGAAGGACAGGGACCAACTGAAGCTTTCTTT. Amino acid sequence: CASSRYEGQGPTEAFF. Variable domain in full (rest from reference TRBV7-9 and TRBJ1-1): DTGVSQNPRHKITKRGQNVTFRCDPISEHNRLYWYRQTLGQGPEFLTYFQNEAQLEKSRLLSDRFSAERPKGSFSTLEIQRTEQGDSAMYLCASSRYEGQGPTEAFFGQGTRLTVV.